The sequence of this T cell receptor beta chain was determined in a study of Ad26.COV2.S vaccination and SARS-CoV-2 variants. Overall study results and limits: TCR breadth and depth estimates may have understated total T cell responses.

The repertoire was sequenced with immunoSEQ multiplex PCR; TCRdb's copy has only in-frame clones and lacks some. This table has hundreds of thousands of clones, around 90% appearing once. With respect to this clone: Its antigen is unidentified.

Unmatched junction bases numbered 3, after V lost 3 bases and J lost 6 bases. The CDR3 covers 13 residues. The germline V gene has CDR1 KGHDR and CDR2 SFDVKD. Treatment described: roughly 20 received Ad26.COV2.S at low or high dose, single or two shots; about 5 received placebo; per-sample allocation not given. Specimens were obtained on day 63 following the first vaccine or placebo injection. The gene calls are TRBV24-1 and TRBJ1-2; 7 nucleotides agree with TRBD1. The sequencing used peripheral blood, collected in a trial of Ad26.COV2.S vaccine versus placebo. The origin of this receptor is a person aged 18-65 years who received the Ad26.COV2.S COVID-19 vaccine or a placebo. The CDR3 nucleotides read TGTGCCACCAGTGATGAGCAGGGGGATGGCTACACCTTC. It codes for CATSDEQGDGYTF.